This T cell receptor beta chain came from a study of OX40 agonist ivuxolimab in advanced cancers. Germline V gene lookup returns CDR1 MNHNY and CDR2 SVGAGI (reference sequence). CDR3 length equals 12 residues. V lost 6 bases and J 3 bases, leaving 8 bases between the germline ends. Libraries were prepared by immunoSEQ multiplex PCR; TCRdb keeps only in-frame clonotypes and omits some of them. The data show approximately 26,000 clones, roughly 79% seen once. The TCR comes from an adult with an advanced solid tumor such as melanoma, head and neck, liver or kidney cancer. V usage is TRBV6-6 and J usage is TRBJ1-1; no clear D gene. Source: CD4+ or CD8+ T cells sorted from blood, taken in a trial of the OX40 agonist ivuxolimab. The CDR3 bases are TGTGCCAGCAGCCATAGGGACACTGAAGCTTTCTTT. The encoded protein is CASSHRDTEAFF.